A selection of T cell receptor beta chains follows, all from one sample in a study of regulatory T cells in long-lasting Graves disease. TCRdb re-derived calls from the multiplex PCR reads in MiXCR, one entry per CDR3 protein. The data contain hundreds of thousands of distinct CDR3 sequences, about 16% of them singletons. The sample also formed part of further work on T cells in Graves' hyperthyroidism and ophthalmopathy.

Here the sequenced sample was peripheral blood mononuclear cells (PBMCs), taken at new diagnosis, from a patient treated with antithyroid drugs. The receptors derive from a woman in her 30s with Graves disease. The CDR3 runs from the conserved cysteine through the conserved F or W. D genes are given only for firm matches. Expanded clones are given a class, and other clones once, few, many or no size at all.

TRBV27	TRBD2	many	TRBJ2-7	CASSFTAGGYEQYF	TGTGCCAGCAGTTTCACAGCGGGAGGGTACGAGCAGTACTTC
TRBV7-9	TRBD1	NA	TRBJ1-6	CASSRETGGDSPLHF	TGTGCCAGCAGCAGAGAGACAGGGGGTGACTCACCCCTCCACTTT
TRBV7-3	NA	few	TRBJ2-3	CASSLGGSHTDTQYF	TGTGCCAGCAGCTTGGGGGGCTCTCACACAGATACGCAGTATTTT
TRBV4-1	NA	few	TRBJ2-2	CASSQDLAGSSTRFF	TGCGCCAGCAGCCAAGATCTGGCAGGGAGCTCCACTAGGTTTTTT
TRBV20-1	TRBD2	NA	TRBJ2-1	CSARTSPNEQFF	TGCAGTGCAAGGACTAGCCCCAATGAGCAGTTCTTC
TRBV4-1	NA	many	TRBJ1-1	CASSLSGAPYTEAFF	TGCGCCAGCAGTCTTTCGGGGGCGCCTTACACTGAAGCTTTCTTT
TRBV7-3	NA	few	TRBJ2-2	CASSLAGRGTGELFF	TGTGCCAGCAGCTTAGCCGGGCGCGGCACCGGGGAGCTGTTTTTT
TRBV9	NA	few	TRBJ1-1	CASSVEPRMNTEAFF	TGTGCCAGCAGCGTAGAACCCCGAATGAACACTGAAGCTTTCTTT
TRBV10-3	NA	NA	TRBJ2-4	CAISEFPPETKNIQYF	TGTGCCATCAGTGAATTTCCGCCAGAGACCAAAAACATTCAGTACTTC
TRBV7-9	NA	NA	TRBJ1-1	CASLFSLGIANTEAFF	TGTGCCAGCCTTTTCTCCCTGGGCATCGCCAACACTGAAGCTTTCTTT
TRBV10-3	NA	many	TRBJ1-5	CAISEEKGNNQPQHF	TGTGCCATCAGTGAGGAAAAGGGTAACAATCAGCCCCAGCATTTT